A single sample gave rise to the 16 T cell receptor beta chains below, sequenced in a study of identical twins. MiXCR was run by TCRdb on the 5' RACE reads, yielding one entry per CDR3 protein. This sample has approximately 220,000 distinct CDR3 sequences, with less than 9.5% found just once. The specimen was memory (CD45RO+) T cells sorted from blood. Every receptor here comes from a young woman in good health.

The chain links TRBV7-8 to TRBJ2-7; 12 positions match TRBD1. The germline gives CDR1 SGHVS, CDR2 FQNEAQ. The CDR3 runs to 18 residues. V shed 5 bases, J shed 2 bases, and the junction held 13 bases outside the gene matches. The CDR3 coding sequence is TGTGCCAGCAGCCGTTTGAGGGTTTGGGACAGGGGGCCCTACGAGCAGTACTTC. It encodes CASSRLRVWDRGPYEQYF.

This rearrangement joins TRBV6-2 or TRBV6-3 to TRBJ2-5; D remains ambiguous. Trimming took 6 bases from V and 1 from J, leaving 12 bases between them. Germline CDR1 and CDR2: MNHEY and SVGEGT. This CDR3 spans 14 amino acids. The CDR3 loop reads CASSPRPIQETQYF. DNA for the CDR3: TGTGCCAGCAGCCCCCGACCGATCCAAGAGACCCAGTACTTC.

The CDR3 region has the DNA TGCAGTGCTACCGGGACAGGGGGCAAGAAAGTGTTTTTT. This gives the protein CSATGTGGKKVFF. The chain joins TRBV20-1 to TRBJ1-4, with 12 nucleotides matching TRBD1. Germline CDR1 is DFQATT and CDR2 is SNEGSKA (reference sequence). The CDR3 has 13 residues. Trimming removed 4 bases from V and 15 bases from J; junction bases left unmatched: 9.

This clonotype occurred a few times. The chain uses TRBV6-2 or TRBV6-3 and TRBJ2-1; D unresolved. This CDR3 contains 12 residues. CDR1 MNHEY and CDR2 SVGEGT come from the germline V gene. With 8 bases removed from V and 3 bases from J, the gap between germline ends came to 8 bases. Here the CDR3 DNA reads TGTGCCAGCGGGTTCAGCTACAATGAGCAGTTCTTC. It encodes CASGFSYNEQFF.

This clonotype turned up a few times. This chain links TRBV29-1 with TRBJ2-2; possibly TRBD2 for D (6 bases). The germline gives CDR1 SQVTM, CDR2 ANQGSEA. Trimming took 6 bases from V and 2 from J, leaving 13 bases between them. The CDR3 covers 14 residues. The CDR3 sequence is CSVSRGTNTGELFF. The CDR3 DNA is TGCAGCGTCTCCCGGGGGACCAACACCGGGGAGCTGTTTTTT.

This clonotype was counted a few times. V and J are TRBV5-1 and TRBJ2-1; 8 bases map to TRBD1. The CDR3 loop spans 18 amino acids. The germline CDR1 and CDR2 sequences are SGHRS and YFSETQ. After removal of 4 bases from V and 9 bases from J, the junction contained 21 bases not matched to a gene. The CDR3 region is CASSLKPEGQGGWGEQFF. CDR3 sequence (DNA): TGCGCCAGCAGCCTTAAACCCGAAGGACAGGGAGGATGGGGTGAGCAGTTCTTC.

This clonotype was seen only a few times. The chain recombines TRBV12-3 or TRBV12-4 with TRBJ2-1, with D possibly TRBD1 on 5 matching bases. V was cut by 5 bases and J by 6 bases, with 14 bases left in between. The CDR3 is made up of 14 amino acids. The CDR3 DNA reads as TGTGCCAGCAGTCCCCCCAGGGATGGCAATGAGCAGTTCTTC. Translated: CASSPPRDGNEQFF.

For this clonotype: A read error may account for a junction end that differs from germline. The rearrangement uses TRBV3-1 and TRBJ2-7; D ambiguous. Germline CDR1 reads LGHDT; CDR2 reads YNNKEL (reference sequence). This CDR3 has 15 residues. CDR3 residues: CATSPNSQPTYEQYF. Here the CDR3 DNA reads TGTGCCACCAGCCCAAACTCACAGCCGACCTACGAGCAGTACTTC.

The chain employs TRBV3-1 and TRBJ2-3, with TRBD2 matching 8 bases. CDR1 and CDR2 (germline): LGHDT, YNNKEL (reference sequence). The ends lost 0 bases at V and 2 bases at J; junction bases unmatched: 7. The CDR3 length is 17 residues. CDR3 in DNA: TGTGCCAGCAGCCAAGATGGGATAGCGGGGCTCACAGATACGCAGTATTTT. Translation gives CASSQDGIAGLTDTQYF.

This clonotype was seen at least ten times. The rearrangement uses TRBV7-2 and TRBJ2-7; the D is unclear. Germline V gene data show CDR1 as SGHTA and CDR2 as FQGNSA. V was shortened by 2 bases and J by 2 bases, with 13 bases between the two germline ends. The CDR3 is 15 residues long. CDR3 region: CASSLRSERPYEQYF. In nucleotides, the CDR3 is TGTGCCAGCAGCTTAAGGTCTGAGCGCCCCTACGAGCAGTACTTC.

This clonotype was seen only a few times. The chain uses TRBV6-2 or TRBV6-3 and TRBJ1-1; D uncertain. CDR1 is MNHEY and CDR2 is SVGEGT in the germline V gene. V was shortened by 6 bases and J by 11 bases, with 16 bases between the two germline ends. The CDR3 length is 12 residues. The CDR3 bases are TGTGCCAGCAGACGTGGAGGGCTGGGGGCTTTCTTT. It specifies CASRRGGLGAFF.

The chain links TRBV11-1 to TRBJ2-3; 9 bases line up with TRBD2. Looked up from germline, CDR1 is SGHAT and CDR2 is FQDESV (reference sequence). The length of the CDR3 is 20 residues. After removal of 1 base from V and 4 bases from J, the junction contained 18 bases not matched to a gene. CDR3 DNA: TGTGCCAGCAGCTTAGGAGTAGCGGGAGCATCGGGGTTGAGGGCAGATACGCAGTATTTT. Translation: CASSLGVAGASGLRADTQYF. The full variable domain, with the rest looked up from reference TRBV11-1 and TRBJ2-3, is EAEVAQSPRYKITEKSQAVAFWCDPISGHATLYWYRQILGQGPELLVQFQDESVVDDSQLPKDRFSAERLKGVDSTLKIQPAELGDSAMYLCASSLGVAGASGLRADTQYFGPGTRLTVL.

The V gene is TRBV27, the J gene TRBJ1-1, with a tentative D call TRBD1 (6 bases). CDR3 size: 14 residues. Germline CDR1 MNHEY, CDR2 SMNVEV (reference sequence). Trimming took 6 bases from V and 4 from J, leaving 15 bases between them. CDR3 bases: TGTGCCAGCAGCCCGGGACACCTCCCCACTGAAGCTTTCTTT. Protein sequence: CASSPGHLPTEAFF.

In this sample, this clonotype turned up a few times. This chain joins TRBV5-1 and TRBJ2-7; the D is unclear. This CDR3 contains 14 residues. Germline CDR1 is SGHRS and CDR2 is YFSETQ. V lost 1 base and J lost 3, with 11 bases in between. The CDR3 loop is CASSLSAGLYEQYF. In DNA form, the CDR3 reads TGCGCCAGCAGCTTGTCTGCAGGTCTCTACGAGCAGTACTTC.

This clonotype is a singleton in its sample. The genes are TRBV9 and TRBJ2-5; 9 nucleotides line up with TRBD1. Germline trimming cut 1 base from V and 4 bases from J; bases unmatched to any gene: 2. Germline CDR1 is SGDLS and CDR2 is YYNGEE. The CDR3 has 14 residues. The CDR3 DNA reads as TGTGCCAGCAGCGTAATGACAGGGGGAGAGACCCAGTACTTC. As protein: CASSVMTGGETQYF.

This clonotype was seen a few times. The chain links TRBV7-9 to TRBJ1-5, with TRBD1 as a possible D gene (5 bases). The CDR3 consists of 14 residues. Germline V gene sequence: CDR1 SEHNR, CDR2 FQNEAQ (reference sequence). The germline V and J ends were trimmed by 5 bases and 3 bases, with 11 bases remaining between them. The CDR3 DNA reads TGTGCCAGCAGCACGGACATAGTCAATCAGCCCCAGCATTTT. It codes for CASSTDIVNQPQHF.